The next 9 T cell receptor beta chains were all read from a single sample in a study of blood T cell repertoires in COVID-19. TCRdb keeps only in-frame clones here, not all; method: immunoSEQ multiplex PCR. The top ten clones hold just under 1% of a sample with a few hundred thousand clones, around 83% of them seen once. Sequenced input: peripheral blood. The receptor source for this set is a man aged 35 to 55 with acute or convalescent COVID-19.

This clone was observed a single time. The chain uses TRBV27 and TRBJ1-5; D is undetermined. Per germline, CDR1 MNHEY and CDR2 SMNVEV (reference sequence). The V gene lost 3 bases and the J gene lost 1 base, with 7 bases spanning the gap. There are 14 residues in the CDR3. The CDR3 DNA follows: TGTGCCAGCAGTTTCGGTCAAAGCAATCAGCCCCAGCATTTT. Encoded protein: CASSFGQSNQPQHF.

This sequence joins TRBV6-2 or TRBV6-3 and TRBJ1-5; the match to TRBD1 covers 9 bases. Germline loops: CDR1 MNHEY, CDR2 SVGEGT. J gave up 5 bases and V 4 bases, and 3 bases lay outside the gene matches. The CDR3 totals 14 residues. The CDR3 region is CASSFGTGYQPQHF. In DNA form, the CDR3 reads TGTGCCAGCAGTTTTGGGACAGGGTATCAGCCCCAGCATTTT.

The rearrangement uses TRBV9 and TRBJ2-3; the D is unclear. The germline V and J ends were trimmed by 7 bases and 1 base, with 13 bases remaining between them. Germline CDR1 SGDLS, CDR2 YYNGEE. This CDR3 contains 14 residues. CDR3 sequence reads: CASSLAGGTDTQYF. CDR3 DNA: TGTGCCAGCTCCTTGGCTGGTGGCACAGATACGCAGTATTTT.

The V call is TRBV7-9, the J call TRBJ2-7; D might be TRBD2 (5 bases). V lost 1 base, J lost 5 bases, and 6 bases lay in between. Germline assignment: CDR1 SEHNR and CDR2 FQNEAQ (reference sequence). The CDR3 is 12 residues long. The CDR3 DNA reads as TGTGCCAGCAGCTTAGTCGGGGACGAGCAGTACTTC. This encodes CASSLVGDEQYF. The variable domain in full, completed from reference TRBV7-9 and TRBJ2-7, reads DTGVSQNPRHKITKRGQNVTFRCDPISEHNRLYWYRQTLGQGPEFLTYFQNEAQLEKSRLLSDRFSAERPKGSFSTLEIQRTEQGDSAMYLCASSLVGDEQYFGPGTRLTVT.

This chain connects TRBV13 to TRBJ1-2; 8 bases agree with TRBD1. Germline assignment: CDR1 PRHDT and CDR2 FYEKMQ (reference sequence). The CDR3 spans 16 residues. V shed 5 bases and J 4 bases; nucleotides not matched to a gene: 12. CDR3 sequence: CASSPNPGTGSYGYTF. The CDR3 nucleotides read TGTGCCAGCAGCCCAAACCCCGGGACAGGCTCCTATGGCTACACCTTC. The full variable domain, with the rest looked up from reference TRBV13 and TRBJ1-2, is AAGVIQSPRHLIKEKRETATLKCYPIPRHDTVYWYQQGPGQDPQFLISFYEKMQSDKGSIPDRFSAQQFSDYHSELNMSSLELGDSALYFCASSPNPGTGSYGYTFGSGTRLTVV.

The count of this clone is one. The chain couples TRBV4-1 to TRBJ1-6; D uncertain. CDR3 length: 16 amino acids. Trimming stripped 3 bases from V and 7 bases from J, with 16 bases between. The germline gives CDR1 MGHRA, CDR2 YSYEKL. CDR3 sequence (DNA): TGCGCCAGCAGCCACCCCGAAAGCTCGTGGAATTCACCCCTCCACTTT. It is translated as CASSHPESSWNSPLHF.

The genes are TRBV7-9 and TRBJ1-2; 9 bases match TRBD1. Looked up from germline, CDR1 is SEHNR and CDR2 is FQNEAQ (reference sequence). Germline trimming cut 5 bases from V and 5 bases from J; bases unmatched to any gene: 6. This CDR3 comprises 14 residues. This CDR3 reads CASSITGGGYGYTF. The DNA of the CDR3 is TGTGCCAGCAGCATTACAGGGGGCGGTTATGGCTACACCTTC. Using reference TRBV7-9 and TRBJ1-2 for the parts outside the CDR3, the full variable domain is DTGVSQNPRHKITKRGQNVTFRCDPISEHNRLYWYRQTLGQGPEFLTYFQNEAQLEKSRLLSDRFSAERPKGSFSTLEIQRTEQGDSAMYLCASSITGGGYGYTFGSGTRLTVV.

CDR3 sequence: CASSLLDQPQHF. The CDR3 nucleotides are TGTGCCAGTAGTTTGCTAGATCAGCCCCAGCATTTT. The chain couples TRBV19 to TRBJ1-5; D is undetermined. Germline values: CDR1 LNHDA, CDR2 SQIVND (reference sequence). Trimming cost V 5 bases and J 5 bases, with 7 bases left between them. This CDR3 has 12 residues.

With respect to this clone: One end of the junction does not line up with germline, which may come from a read error. The rearrangement uses TRBV2 and TRBJ1-3, with a possible D match to TRBD1 (5 bases). CDR1 and CDR2 (germline): SNHLY, FYNNEI. The CDR3 consists of 13 residues. Here the CDR3 DNA reads TGTGCCAGCCAAAGAGGTACAGGAAGCACCATATATTTT. It specifies CASQRGTGSTIYF.